Given below is one TCR beta chain in context. No antigen is known for it. PCR primers comprised 60 Vbeta and 13 Jbeta primers. The repertoire was sequenced with immunoSEQ multiplex PCR; TCRdb's copy has only in-frame clones and lacks some. The data show about 200,000 clones, about 85% seen once. These data originate in a study of cytomegalovirus exposure and HLA in healthy donors. Across the whole study: From about 170 million T cells, an earlier analysis saw roughly 120 million unique TCR beta sequences. General study points: Roughly 170 TCR beta chains were listed as cytomegalovirus-associated. What TCR beta sequences reportedly achieved was accurate prediction of HLA-A and HLA-B alleles in most subjects.

The CDR3 extends over 16 amino acids. V lost 3 bases and J lost 6; bases outside the gene matches: 11. Germline CDR1 MDHEN, CDR2 SYDVKM. The chain links TRBV28 to TRBJ1-5, with 7 bases identical to TRBD1. Sequenced material: PBMCs. This TCR derives from a boy aged 2 to 10 in good health and CMV-seronegative. This chain's CDR3 is CASSFSGRGPSQPQHF. The CDR3 nucleotides read TGTGCCAGCAGTTTTTCCGGGAGGGGGCCAAGTCAGCCCCAGCATTTT. The full variable domain, rest sourced from reference TRBV28 and TRBJ1-5, is DVKVTQSSRYLVKRTGEKVFLECVQDMDHENMFWYRQDPGLGLRLIYFSYDVKMKEKGDIPEGYSVSREKKERFSLILESASTNQTSMYLCASSFSGRGPSQPQHFGDGTRLSIL.